The 27 T cell receptor beta chains listed next were all sequenced from one sample in a study of a mutant IDH1 vaccine in newly diagnosed glioma. Antigens for these TCRs are unknown. Assay used: immunoSEQ multiplex PCR; TCRdb lists only in-frame clones, some missing. The sample lists about 64,000 clones, about 88% occurring once. The time point was: week 23, last vaccination. A single vaccine dose contained 300 ug of mutant IDH1 20-mer peptide, and topical imiquimod was used with it. Material: PBMCs, obtained from a glioma patient whose treatment included an IDH1 peptide vaccine. The receptors derive from a young man with glioma.

The chain joins TRBV6-1 to TRBJ2-7; D may be TRBD2 (7 bases). Germline CDR1 MNHNS, CDR2 SASEGT. Trimming left V 0 bases short and J 0 bases short, with 9 bases between. The CDR3 runs 15 residues. The CDR3 region has the DNA TGTGCCAGCAGTGAAGCAGGGGGGGGCTCCTACGAGCAGTACTTC. This gives the protein CASSEAGGGSYEQYF.

This clone showed up just a few times. J is TRBJ1-1 and V is TRBV29-1; no clear D gene. The CDR3 consists of 11 residues. V shed 0 bases and J shed 10 bases, with 9 bases lying between them. The germline gives CDR1 SQVTM, CDR2 ANQGSEA. The CDR3 DNA reads as TGCAGCGTTGAAGATCCCGGGAGAGCTTTCTTT. Residues: CSVEDPGRAFF.

The V call is TRBV4-1, the J call TRBJ2-3, with D possibly matching TRBD2 (5 bases). Germline V gene sequence: CDR1 MGHRA, CDR2 YSYEKL. The CDR3 sequence is 16 residues long. Trimming pared 3 bases from V and 6 bases from J, leaving 19 bases between. CDR3 coding DNA: TGCGCCAGCAGCCATTTCAGCCTTAACGCGGGCGATACGCAGTATTTT. Translated: CASSHFSLNAGDTQYF.

The chain is built from TRBV15 and TRBJ1-1, with D unresolved. Germline loops: CDR1 LNHNV, CDR2 YYDKDF (reference sequence). The CDR3 loop spans 13 amino acids. Trimming pared 6 bases from V and 1 base from J, leaving 9 bases between. In DNA form, the CDR3 reads TGTGCCACCAGACTCGGCCAGAACACTGAAGCTTTCTTT. Translation gives CATRLGQNTEAFF. Together with reference TRBV15 and TRBJ1-1, the CDR3 gives the full variable domain: DAMVIQNPRYQVTQFGKPVTLSCSQTLNHNVMYWYQQKSSQAPKLLFHYYDKDFNNEADTPDNFQSRRPNTSFCFLDIRSPGLGDTAMYLCATRLGQNTEAFFGQGTRLTVV.

The CDR3 loop reads CATSRTVQGVGYTF. CDR3 in DNA: TGTGCCACCAGCCGTACTGTACAGGGCGTGGGCTACACCTTC. This chain joins TRBV15 and TRBJ1-2; tentatively, D is TRBD1 (6 bases). The ends were cut back, 5 bases at V and 8 bases at J, with 18 bases in the middle. Germline V lookup: CDR1 LNHNV, CDR2 YYDKDF (reference sequence). CDR3 length equals 14 residues.

In this sample, this clone turned up a few times. The rearrangement links TRBV27 to TRBJ1-1; D not resolved. Trimming removed 6 bases at V and 2 bases at J, with 7 bases between. CDR3 length equals 12 residues. CDR1 and CDR2 from the germline V gene are MNHEY and SMNVEV (reference sequence). Here the CDR3 reads CASSHDNTEAFF. In DNA, the CDR3 is TGTGCCAGCAGCCATGATAACACTGAAGCTTTCTTT.

The chain carries TRBV19 and TRBJ2-3, with 8 bases that match TRBD2. Germline V lookup: CDR1 LNHDA, CDR2 SQIVND (reference sequence). The J segment lost 4 bases and the V segment lost 6 bases, leaving 3 bases of the junction unmatched. There are 13 residues in the CDR3. CDR3 DNA: TGTGCCAGTAGGCTGACTAGCGCAGATACGCAGTATTTT. Translated, it gives CASRLTSADTQYF.

This sequence joins TRBV5-4 and TRBJ2-7; D possibly uses TRBD1 or TRBD2 (5 bases each). Germline-derived CDR1 and CDR2 are SGHNT and YYREEE (reference sequence). This CDR3 has 14 residues. V lost 3 bases and J 0 bases, leaving 10 bases between the germline ends. The CDR3 region has the DNA TGTGCCAGCAGCTCGTTGGGGGACTCCTACGAGCAGTACTTC. It encodes CASSSLGDSYEQYF.

The chain joins TRBV5-1 to TRBJ1-1; D is perhaps TRBD1 (5 bases). The CDR3 covers 14 residues. Germline V gene data show CDR1 as SGHRS and CDR2 as YFSETQ. V dropped 3 bases and J dropped 1 base, with 10 bases sitting between them. Here the CDR3 DNA reads TGCGCCAGCAGCTGGAGGGACCGGAACACTGAAGCTTTCTTT. It yields the protein CASSWRDRNTEAFF.

The V and J genes are TRBV6-5 and TRBJ2-2; D call uncertain. The V gene lost 2 bases and the J gene lost 4 bases, with 8 bases spanning the gap. The CDR3 loop spans 14 amino acids. Per germline, CDR1 MNHEY and CDR2 SVGAGI. Written as DNA, the CDR3 is TGTGCCAGCAGTTACACCCGGACCACCGGGGAGCTGTTTTTT. Residues: CASSYTRTTGELFF.

CDR3 region: CASSQTGTSNIQYF. The CDR3 nucleotides are TGTGCCAGCAGTCAAACCGGGACTAGTAACATTCAGTACTTC. The chain joins TRBV6-6 to TRBJ2-4, with TRBD2 matching 8 bases. Looked up from germline, CDR1 is MNHNY and CDR2 is SVGAGI (reference sequence). This CDR3 spans 14 amino acids. Trimming removed 5 bases from V and 7 bases from J; junction bases left unmatched: 7.

The rearrangement links TRBV5-1 to TRBJ2-3; TRBD1 agrees at 7 bases. The length of the CDR3 is 16 residues. Germline CDR1 SGHRS, CDR2 YFSETQ. After removal of 0 bases from V and 7 bases from J, the junction contained 11 bases not matched to a gene. CDR3 protein: CASSLAGRGGGNTQYF. The CDR3, as DNA: TGCGCCAGCAGCTTGGCGGGGCGAGGGGGCGGAAATACGCAGTATTTT.

In nucleotides, the CDR3 is TGTGCCAGCAGCTTAGATCAAGGTTCACCCCTCCACTTT. Its translation is CASSLDQGSPLHF. The genes are TRBV11-3 and TRBJ1-6; D is unclear. Germline V lookup: CDR1 SGHNT, CDR2 YENEEA. The CDR3 has 13 amino acids. The ends were cut back, 0 bases at V and 9 bases at J, with 6 bases in the middle. Based on the CDR3 plus reference TRBV11-3 and TRBJ1-6, the full variable domain is EAGVVQSPRYKIIEKKQPVAFWCNPISGHNTLYWYLQNLGQGPELLIRYENEEAVDDSQLPKDRFSAERLKGVDSTLKIQPAELGDSAVYLCASSLDQGSPLHFGNGTRLTVT.

The rearrangement links TRBV15 to TRBJ1-3; TRBD1 matches 9 bases. Germline-derived CDR1 and CDR2 are LNHNV and YYDKDF (reference sequence). Trimming cost V 4 bases and J 0 bases; bases outside gene matches: 7. The CDR3 has 17 amino acids. DNA of the CDR3: TGTGCCACCAGCAAGAGGGACAGGGTGGACTCTGGAAACACCATATATTTT. Its translation is CATSKRDRVDSGNTIYF.

This rearrangement joins TRBV10-3 to TRBJ1-5; 8 bases map to TRBD1. The germline gives CDR1 ENHRY, CDR2 SYGVKD. The CDR3 is 15 residues long. The J segment lost 3 bases and the V segment lost 0 bases, leaving 1 base of the junction unmatched. This chain's CDR3 is CAISESDRANQPQHF. CDR3 coding DNA: TGTGCCATCAGTGAGTCGGACAGGGCCAATCAGCCCCAGCATTTT.

This clone was seen a single time. V usage is TRBV19 and J usage is TRBJ1-3, with TRBD1 matching 9 bases. The CDR3 runs to 15 residues. Germline V gene sequence: CDR1 LNHDA, CDR2 SQIVND (reference sequence). After removal of 7 bases from V and 3 bases from J, the junction contained 7 bases not matched to a gene. CDR3 sequence (DNA): TGTGCCAGTAACAAACAGGGGGCGTTTGGAAACACCATATATTTT. Protein sequence: CASNKQGAFGNTIYF.

This rearrangement joins TRBV11-2 to TRBJ1-5; D remains ambiguous. The CDR3 totals 12 residues. Germline loops: CDR1 SGHAT, CDR2 FQNNGV. V was shortened by 5 bases and J by 7 bases, with 9 bases between the two germline ends. CDR3 region: CASSNGPQPQHF. The CDR3, as DNA: TGTGCCAGCAGCAACGGTCCCCAGCCCCAGCATTTT.

The chain has TRBV19 and TRBJ2-2; possible D gene TRBD1, 6 bases. The V and J ends lost 3 bases and 2 bases respectively, with 13 bases between them. This CDR3 spans 16 amino acids. Germline CDR1 is LNHDA and CDR2 is SQIVND (reference sequence). The CDR3 spells CASSIRGGQNTGELFF. CDR3 DNA sequence: TGTGCCAGTAGTATTAGAGGGGGACAAAACACCGGGGAGCTGTTTTTT.

A remark on this clone: Its ends do not fully match the called genes, so a read error is possible. The chain couples TRBV29-1 to TRBJ2-1; the match to TRBD1 covers 7 bases. This CDR3 is 15 amino acids long. The germline V gene encodes CDR1 SQVTM and CDR2 ANQGSEA. CDR3 sequence: CSVEDRVRSYNEQFF. Written as DNA, the CDR3 is TGCAGCGTGGAAGACAGGGTGCGGTCCTACAATGAGCAGTTCTTC.

This chain joins TRBV13 and TRBJ2-7; maybe TRBD1 (5 bases). This CDR3 has 17 amino acids. Between the trimmed V and J ends, which lost 5 bases and 1 base, there was a span of 21 bases. Germline CDR1 and CDR2: PRHDT and FYEKMQ (reference sequence). CDR3 amino acids: CASSNQVRRGSSYEQYF. The DNA for the CDR3 is TGTGCCAGCAGCAACCAAGTTCGTAGGGGTAGTTCCTACGAGCAGTACTTC.

The rearrangement joins TRBV4-1 to TRBJ1-6; D unclear. Trimming took off 3 bases at V and 6 bases at J, with 21 bases between the two ends. This CDR3 region has 18 residues. Germline V lookup: CDR1 MGHRA, CDR2 YSYEKL. This chain's CDR3 is CASSHFWPMGTSNSPLHF. CDR3 nucleotides: TGCGCCAGCAGCCACTTTTGGCCAATGGGTACTTCTAATTCACCCCTCCACTTT.

The chain combines TRBV5-4 with TRBJ2-5, with 11 bases aligning to TRBD1. The J call may be wrong; the DNA end is better matched by TRBJ2-7. This CDR3 is 14 amino acids long. Germline CDR1 reads SGHNT; CDR2 reads YYREEE (reference sequence). The CDR3 region has the DNA TGTGCCAGCAGCTTTGGGACAGGGGGCTACGAGCAGTACTTC. This gives the protein CASSFGTGGYEQYF.

This clone was counted once. The V and J genes are TRBV7-9 and TRBJ2-7; the D gene is possibly TRBD1 (6 bases). V was cut by 3 bases and J by 2 bases, with 17 bases left in between. The CDR3 consists of 16 residues. In germline, CDR1 is SEHNR, CDR2 FQNEAQ (reference sequence). DNA of the CDR3: TGTGCCAGCAGCTTCAAACCGGCAGGGGACACCTACGAGCAGTACTTC. Its protein is CASSFKPAGDTYEQYF.

This clone has more than one count but fewer than ten. The chain uses TRBV6-5 and TRBJ1-1, with unresolved D. This CDR3 has 13 amino acids. Trimming took 0 bases from V and 2 from J, leaving 4 bases between them. Per germline, CDR1 MNHEY and CDR2 SVGAGI. CDR3 region: CASSYSINTEAFF. DNA of the CDR3: TGTGCCAGCAGTTACTCGATTAACACTGAAGCTTTCTTT.

The CDR3 DNA follows: TGCGCCAGCAGCGCCAGACAGGGGGCGCGTCGGGTGGACACTGAAGCTTTCTTT. This sequence encodes CASSARQGARRVDTEAFF. The genes are TRBV5-1 and TRBJ1-1, with 10 bases identical to TRBD1. V trimming: 4 bases; J trimming: 3 bases; junction bases outside the gene matches: 15. The CDR3 runs to 18 residues. Germline assignment: CDR1 SGHRS and CDR2 YFSETQ.

The chain recombines TRBV7-9 with TRBJ1-6; the D gene is possibly TRBD1 (5 bases). This CDR3 spans 15 amino acids. The germline V gene encodes CDR1 SEHNR and CDR2 FQNEAQ (reference sequence). Between the trimmed V and J ends, which lost 7 bases and 10 bases, there was a span of 20 bases. The CDR3 DNA sequence: TGTGCCAGCACCCCTGGCGGGACCCGTGGGTCACCCCTCCACTTT. Translating gives CASTPGGTRGSPLHF.

The chain combines TRBV28 with TRBJ1-2, with TRBD1 as a possible D gene (5 bases). The V gene's germline CDR1 is MDHEN and CDR2 SYDVKM. Trimming removed 1 base from V and 5 bases from J, with 14 bases in between. The CDR3 has 15 amino acids. CDR3 in amino acids: CASSLYAPTDYGYTF. The CDR3 DNA is TGTGCCAGCAGTTTATACGCGCCGACAGATTATGGCTACACCTTC.